What follows describes a single T cell receptor (beta chain). Its antigen is unknown. This specimen belongs to a study of human versus mouse CDR3 diversity and MHC coevolution. Study context: immunoSEQ was reported to reach one in 200,000 T cells sensitivity.

Overall study results and limits: By iCHAO1, human TCR beta clonotypes numbered roughly 1.7 million, the most.

V lost 5 bases, J lost 6 bases, and 13 bases lay in between. The germline V gene encodes CDR1 LNHDA and CDR2 SQIVND (reference sequence). The CDR3 runs 13 residues. Cells were CD45RO-negative CD62L-positive naive CD4 T cells sorted from PBMCs. Profiling relied on immunoSEQ multiplex PCR, and the TCRdb table lists in-frame clones only, not all of them. The repertoire holds about 83,000 clones, 85% to 95% seen once, with less than 0.16% in the top ten. The sample consisted of naive CD4+ T cells from blood. Subset indicated: CD45RO-negative CD62L-positive naive CD4 T cells. The chain couples TRBV19 to TRBJ1-2; tentative D call: TRBD1 (6 bases). The receptor's source is a person between 25 and 70 years old in good health. CDR3 coding DNA: TGTGCCAGTAGTTCGGGGGGCACGGATGGCTACACCTTC. It codes for CASSSGGTDGYTF. Full variable domain (missing parts from reference TRBV19 and TRBJ1-2): DGGITQSPKYLFRKEGQNVTLSCEQNLNHDAMYWYRQDPGQGLRLIYYSQIVNDFQKGDIAEGYSVSREKKESFPLTVTSAQKNPTAFYLCASSSGGTDGYTFGSGTRLTVV.